This TCR beta chain came from a study of blood T cell repertoires in COVID-19. Study overall: Collection of acute and convalescent COVID-19 samples took place in the United States, Italy and Spain.

The repertoire was sequenced with immunoSEQ multiplex PCR; TCRdb's copy has only in-frame clones and lacks some. The sample has 150,000 to 200,000 clones, just over 85% seen once. Sequenced input: peripheral blood. The clonotype comes from a man aged 55 to 70 with acute or convalescent COVID-19.

The CDR3 sequence: CASSPPSGRDTGELFF. The CDR3, as DNA: TGTGCCAGCTCGCCTCCCAGCGGGAGGGACACCGGGGAGCTGTTTTTT. The chain uses TRBV18 and TRBJ2-2, with 10 positions matching TRBD2. J lost 3 bases, V lost 6 bases, and 7 bases had no gene match. Germline values: CDR1 KGHSH, CDR2 LQKENI. The CDR3 extends over 16 amino acids.